This T cell receptor beta chain emerged from a study of Ad26.COV2.S vaccination and SARS-CoV-2 variants (dated by TCRdb to the early 2020s). At the level of the whole study: The specificity and breadth of SARS-CoV-2-reactive T cell receptors after Ad26.COV2.S vaccination were assessed by TCRbeta repertoire sequencing. The TCR-sequenced set comprised approximately 30 samples: approximately 19 Ad26.COV2.S vaccine recipients, 5 placebo recipients and 8 SARS-CoV-2 convalescent individuals. Results and caveats for the whole study, not just this receptor: After vaccination, spike-specific CD8+ and CD4+ T cell responses were reported to show substantial breadth. Vaccine and placebo recipients had similar non-spike TCR breadth, a finding consistent with the vaccine containing only spike. Spike-specific TCR breadth was higher in Ad26.COV2.S recipients than in placebo recipients (P = 0.0014). The authors noted that total T cell responses may have been underestimated by the TCR breadth and depth analyses.

The immunoSEQ Assay was the method used to sequence TCRbeta CDR3 regions. After extraction, genomic DNA underwent amplification by bias-controlled multiplex PCR, followed by high-throughput sequencing. The authors' analysis ran thus. Collapsing and filtering of sequences were performed to quantify the absolute abundance of each unique TCRbeta CDR3 region. T cell fraction was estimated by normalizing TCRbeta template counts to usable DNA, with usable DNA measured through amplification of reference genes found in all nucleated cells. Repertoire TCRs were annotated as SARS-CoV-2-specific when V gene, CDR3 amino acid sequence and J gene were exactly matched to a known reactive TCR set. The reference SARS-CoV-2 TCR set was obtained from MIRA and was filtered for enrichment in COVID-19-positive ImmuneCODE repertoires, whereby public or cross-reactive TCRs were removed. Using the MIRA antigens, annotated TCRs were further analysed by specific ORF or by position within an ORF. Breadth was defined as the number of annotated unique rearrangements divided by the total number of unique productive rearrangements, and depth was defined as the summed frequency of the annotated unique rearrangements. Group comparisons of TCR breadth used two-sided Wilcoxon rank-sum tests. Here the immuneACCESS table is served through TCRdb, limited to in-frame sequences with V and J called. Missing clones are a known gap in these copies; in checked studies unresolved V genes cover under half, and the rest lacks a known reason. The V and J calls and the clone size are those of that table, but D and trimming were determined from the DNA. The sample table holds over 110,000 clones, of which around 86% were seen once. The ten largest clones capture more than 4.5% of the sample.

Per the publication, the time point label means: individuals recovered from natural SARS-CoV-2 infection. V is shortened by 0 bases, J by 4 bases, and the region joining them spans 3 bases. The CDR3 sequence holds 12 residues, the cysteine and phenylalanine included. Only the CDR3 part of the read is kept: 36 bases, read in frame from the first base. In regard to this clone: Its antigen is currently not known. No clone much larger than this one lies a single base away; base qualities are absent.

Sequenced here: peripheral blood, sampled after recovery from COVID-19. The chain is encoded by TRBV12-3 or TRBV12-4 joined to TRBJ1-1, with the D gene not confidently named. The receptor was derived from a human donor who had recovered from COVID-19. The DNA is TGTGCCAGCAGTTTAGCCGGCACTGAAGCTTTCTTT. This codes for CASSLAGTEAFF.